These T cell receptor beta chains were read from a single sample in a study of CD8 T cells in Susac syndrome. From the immunoSEQ multiplex PCR reads, TCRdb called clonotypes with MiXCR, one entry per CDR3 protein. The data hold some 450,000 distinct CDR3 sequences, with 85% to 90% observed a single time. Material: CD8+ T cells from PBMCs. Receptor source: a human donor with multiple sclerosis. The CDR3 runs from the conserved cysteine through the conserved F or W. A D gene is named only where the DNA matches it firmly. The size of a clone is reported for some rows only, either as once, few or many, or as a class for expanded clones.

d_gene: .; len: 15; abundance: few; v_gene: TRBV27; j_gene: TRBJ2-7; CDR3nt: TGTGCCAGCAGTTTATCAGGGGGCGGGAGCTACGAGCAGTACTTC; CDR3aa: CASSLSGGGSYEQYF
d_gene: .; len: 13; abundance: .; v_gene: TRBV12-3/TRBV12-4; j_gene: TRBJ2-4; CDR3nt: TGTGCCAGCAGCGGGCCCTCCAAAAACATTCAGTACTTC; CDR3aa: CASSGPSKNIQYF
d_gene: .; len: 13; abundance: .; v_gene: TRBV12-5; j_gene: TRBJ2-1; CDR3nt: TGTGCTAGTGGGGCTGATCTTGGTAATGAGCAGTTCTTC; CDR3aa: CASGADLGNEQFF
d_gene: .; len: 16; abundance: .; v_gene: TRBV10-3; j_gene: TRBJ2-5; CDR3nt: TGTGCCAGCAAAGAGACCGGGACCTCTTTAGCTGAGACCCAGTACTTC; CDR3aa: CASKETGTSLAETQYF
d_gene: TRBD2; len: 14; abundance: once; v_gene: TRBV25-1; j_gene: TRBJ2-3; CDR3nt: TGTGCCAGCCGAGGGGACTATGGTACAGATACGCAGTATTTT; CDR3aa: CASRGDYGTDTQYF
d_gene: .; len: 16; abundance: .; v_gene: TRBV4-1; j_gene: TRBJ1-5; CDR3nt: TGCGCCAGCAGCCAAGATCAGGGTGGGGGGAATCAGTCCCAGCATTTT; CDR3aa: CASSQDQGGGNQSQHF
d_gene: TRBD2; len: 13; abundance: few; v_gene: TRBV29-1; j_gene: TRBJ2-7; CDR3nt: TGCAGCGTTGAGGATAGCGGGGGTTCCGAGCAGTACTTC; CDR3aa: CSVEDSGGSEQYF
d_gene: TRBD2; len: 16; abundance: .; v_gene: TRBV28; j_gene: TRBJ2-3; CDR3nt: TGTGCCAGCAGTTTTCTACTAGCGGTAAACACAGATACGCAGTATTTT; CDR3aa: CASSFLLAVNTDTQYF
d_gene: .; len: 14; abundance: .; v_gene: TRBV19; j_gene: TRBJ2-2; CDR3nt: TGTGCCAGTAGTATGCTCAGGGTGGCCGGGGAGCTGTTTTTT; CDR3aa: CASSMLRVAGELFF
d_gene: TRBD1; len: 15; abundance: .; v_gene: TRBV3-1; j_gene: TRBJ1-2; CDR3nt: TGTGCCAGCAGCCCCGTGGGACAGGGAAACTATGGCTACACCTTC; CDR3aa: CASSPVGQGNYGYTF
d_gene: .; len: 15; abundance: .; v_gene: TRBV20-1; j_gene: TRBJ2-1; CDR3nt: TGCAGTGCTTTTTCCGGGGGCGAACCATACAATGAGCAGTTCTTC; CDR3aa: CSAFSGGEPYNEQFF
d_gene: .; len: 11; abundance: .; v_gene: TRBV5-1; j_gene: TRBJ2-3; CDR3nt: TGCGCCAGCAGCTCTACAGATAGGCAGTATTTT; CDR3aa: CASSSTDRQYF
d_gene: .; len: 13; abundance: .; v_gene: TRBV29-1; j_gene: TRBJ2-7; CDR3nt: TGCAGCGTGCGGACCGGGAACTCCTACGAGCAGTACTTC; CDR3aa: CSVRTGNSYEQYF
d_gene: .; len: 19; abundance: .; v_gene: TRBV5-6; j_gene: TRBJ2-2; CDR3nt: TGTGCCAGCAGCTTGTTGCGGCATAATACAATATTGAACACCGGGGAGCTGTTTTTT; CDR3aa: CASSLLRHNTILNTGELFF
d_gene: TRBD1; len: 15; abundance: .; v_gene: TRBV27; j_gene: TRBJ2-2; CDR3nt: TGTGCCAGCAGTCGGGACAGGGGGCCTCCCGGGGAGCTGTTTTTT; CDR3aa: CASSRDRGPPGELFF
d_gene: TRBD2; len: 15; abundance: once; v_gene: TRBV9; j_gene: TRBJ2-2; CDR3nt: TGTGCCAGCAGCGTTGGACTAGCGGGAGACGGGGAGCTGTTTTTT; CDR3aa: CASSVGLAGDGELFF
d_gene: .; len: 15; abundance: .; v_gene: TRBV27; j_gene: TRBJ1-1; CDR3nt: TGTGCCAGCCGATTAATCGGGGGCGGGTCGGCTGAAGCTTTCTTT; CDR3aa: CASRLIGGGSAEAFF
d_gene: .; len: 10; abundance: .; v_gene: TRBV2; j_gene: TRBJ1-2; CDR3nt: TGTGCCAGCTACATGGTTGGCTACACCTTC; CDR3aa: CASYMVGYTF
d_gene: TRBD1; len: 16; abundance: .; v_gene: TRBV6-5; j_gene: TRBJ1-1; CDR3nt: TGTGCCAGCAGTTCCGGGACAGGGGGCCGCGTCACTGAAGCTTTCTTT; CDR3aa: CASSSGTGGRVTEAFF
d_gene: .; len: 15; abundance: .; v_gene: TRBV30; j_gene: TRBJ2-3; CDR3nt: TGTGCCTGGAGTCTTGGGGCTAGCCAGACAGATACGCAGTATTTT; CDR3aa: CAWSLGASQTDTQYF
d_gene: .; len: 12; abundance: few; v_gene: TRBV13; j_gene: TRBJ1-3; CDR3nt: TGTGCCAGCAGCTTAGATGAAAACACCATATATTTT; CDR3aa: CASSLDENTIYF
d_gene: TRBD2; len: 16; abundance: .; v_gene: TRBV4-1; j_gene: TRBJ2-2; CDR3nt: TGCGCCAGCAGCCAATATTCGGGAGGCCCCCCCGGGGAGCTGTTTTTT; CDR3aa: CASSQYSGGPPGELFF
d_gene: .; len: 13; abundance: once; v_gene: TRBV9; j_gene: TRBJ2-2; CDR3nt: TGTGCCAGCAGCGTATTGGGCAACGGGGAGCTGTTTTTT; CDR3aa: CASSVLGNGELFF
d_gene: TRBD2; len: 17; abundance: .; v_gene: TRBV5-1; j_gene: TRBJ2-5; CDR3nt: TGCGCCAGCAGCTTGGGACTAGCGGGGGCCCAGGAGGAGACCCAGTACTTC; CDR3aa: CASSLGLAGAQEETQYF
d_gene: .; len: 13; abundance: .; v_gene: TRBV27; j_gene: TRBJ2-7; CDR3nt: TGTGCCAGCGCCCCCGGGTACACCTACGAGCAGTACTTC; CDR3aa: CASAPGYTYEQYF
d_gene: .; len: 12; abundance: .; v_gene: TRBV27; j_gene: TRBJ2-7; CDR3nt: TGTGCCAGCTCGCGTTGGCCCTACGAGCAGTACTTC; CDR3aa: CASSRWPYEQYF
d_gene: .; len: 15; abundance: .; v_gene: TRBV12-5; j_gene: TRBJ2-5; CDR3nt: TGTGCTAGTGGTTTGGTAGTCCAGCTCCGGGGGACCCAGTACTTC; CDR3aa: CASGLVVQLRGTQYF
d_gene: TRBD2; len: 14; abundance: .; v_gene: TRBV14; j_gene: TRBJ2-1; CDR3nt: TGTGCCAGCTCCGGTGCGGGAGGATGGGATGAGCAGTTCTTC; CDR3aa: CASSGAGGWDEQFF
d_gene: .; len: 13; abundance: few; v_gene: TRBV2; j_gene: TRBJ1-1; CDR3nt: TGTGCCAGCTCGCCAGGGTGGAGCACTGAAGCTTTCTTT; CDR3aa: CASSPGWSTEAFF
d_gene: .; len: 14; abundance: .; v_gene: TRBV5-1; j_gene: TRBJ2-7; CDR3nt: TGCGCCAGCAGCTTGAACGGGGGAGCCTACGAGCAGTACTTC; CDR3aa: CASSLNGGAYEQYF
d_gene: .; len: 14; abundance: .; v_gene: TRBV5-1; j_gene: TRBJ1-1; CDR3nt: TGCGCCAGCAGCTTTACAGTCAAGAACACTGAAGCTTTCTTT; CDR3aa: CASSFTVKNTEAFF
d_gene: .; len: 15; abundance: .; v_gene: TRBV7-9; j_gene: TRBJ2-2; CDR3nt: TGTGCCAGCAGCTTAGCAGGGAAGCGTACCGGGGAGCTGTTTTTT; CDR3aa: CASSLAGKRTGELFF
d_gene: .; len: 13; abundance: once; v_gene: TRBV29-1; j_gene: TRBJ2-7; CDR3nt: TGCAGCGTCACTGACAGCGCATCCTACGAGCAGTACTTC; CDR3aa: CSVTDSASYEQYF